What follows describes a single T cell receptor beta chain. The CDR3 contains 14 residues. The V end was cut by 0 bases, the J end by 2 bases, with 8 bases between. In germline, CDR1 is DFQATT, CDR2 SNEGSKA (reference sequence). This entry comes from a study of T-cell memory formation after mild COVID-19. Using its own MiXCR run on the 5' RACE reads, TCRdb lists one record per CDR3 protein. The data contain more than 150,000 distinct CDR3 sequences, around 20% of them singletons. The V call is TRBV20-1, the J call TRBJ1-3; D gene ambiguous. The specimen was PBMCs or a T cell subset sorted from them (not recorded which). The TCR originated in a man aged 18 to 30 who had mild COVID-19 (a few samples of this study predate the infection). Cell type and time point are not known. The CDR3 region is CSARDPAAGNTIYF. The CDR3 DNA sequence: TGCAGTGCTAGAGACCCCGCGGCTGGAAACACCATATATTTT.